This T cell receptor beta chain originates from a study of T-cell reconstitution after alpha-beta-depleted transplantation in children. Regarding the study as a whole: Some patients' high day-60 TCRbeta diversity was attributed to recipient cells surviving conditioning. Among T cells one year after transplant, newly produced cells accounted for most counts and diversity. Several hundred expanded graft clones reportedly supplied alpha-beta T cells about two months after transplant.

During its preparation, the TCRbeta library received unique molecular identifiers. TCRdb called the PCR reads again in MiXCR, with one record for every CDR3 protein. The repertoire holds roughly 240,000 distinct CDR3 sequences, with less than 9% as singletons. About this clonotype itself: Its antigen is as yet unknown.

The clonotype originates from a male patient between 10 and 17 years old who had a stem cell transplant for acute lymphoblastic leukemia, so the T cells may come from the graft donor. This sample comprised PBMCs, mostly from graft donor cells, obtained 180 days after TCRalphabeta/CD19-depleted stem cell transplant.

The CDR3 coding sequence is TGTGCCAGCAGCCAAGGGACCGGACGAGATTCACCCCTCCACTTT. Translation gives CASSQGTGRDSPLHF. The V call is TRBV3-1, the J call TRBJ1-6; D unclear. The CDR3 totals 15 residues. The ends were cut back, 1 base at V and 8 bases at J, with 12 bases in the middle. Germline V gene data show CDR1 as LGHDT and CDR2 as YNNKEL (reference sequence).